This TCR beta chain is drawn from a study of cytomegalovirus exposure and HLA in healthy donors. Profiled with immunoSEQ multiplex PCR; TCRdb holds only in-frame clones, not every one. Among 110,000 to 150,000 clones listed, approximately 89% were seen once. In germline, CDR1 is SEHNR, CDR2 FQNEAQ (reference sequence). Losses at the gene ends were 1 base for V and 3 bases for J; bases not matched to a gene: 5. The CDR3 is made up of 15 amino acids. The chain employs TRBV7-9 and TRBJ2-7, with 8 bases matching TRBD2. Sequenced input: PBMCs. The clonotype comes from a woman aged 18 to 35 in good health and CMV-seropositive. This CDR3 reads CASSLEGGGYYEQYF. Here the CDR3 DNA reads TGTGCCAGCAGCTTAGAAGGCGGGGGGTACTACGAGCAGTACTTC.